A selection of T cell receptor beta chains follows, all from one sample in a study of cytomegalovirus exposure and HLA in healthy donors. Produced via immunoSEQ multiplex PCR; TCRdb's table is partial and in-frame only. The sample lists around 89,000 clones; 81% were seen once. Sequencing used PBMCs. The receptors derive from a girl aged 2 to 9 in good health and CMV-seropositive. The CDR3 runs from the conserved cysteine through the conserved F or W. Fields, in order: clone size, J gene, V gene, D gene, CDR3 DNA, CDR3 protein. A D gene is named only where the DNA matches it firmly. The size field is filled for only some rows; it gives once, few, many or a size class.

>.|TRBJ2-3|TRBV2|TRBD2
TGTGCCAGCAGTGGACAAGCGGGAGCCACAGATACGCAGTATTTT
CASSGQAGATDTQYF
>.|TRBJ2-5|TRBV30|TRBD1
TGTGCCTGGAGCGAGGGGACAGGGATCCAAGAGACCCAGTACTTC
CAWSEGTGIQETQYF
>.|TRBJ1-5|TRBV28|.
TGTGCCAGCACCTCCGAAGGGGTCCTTCGGAATCAGCCCCAGCATTTT
CASTSEGVLRNQPQHF
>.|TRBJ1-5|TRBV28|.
TGTGCCAGCAGCTTGCAGGGCTTTCATCAGCCCCAGCATTTT
CASSLQGFHQPQHF
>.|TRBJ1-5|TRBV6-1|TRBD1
TGTGCCAGCAGTGAATCCCCAGGGGGGAATCAGCCCCAGCATTTT
CASSESPGGNQPQHF
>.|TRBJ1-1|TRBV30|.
TGTGCCTGGAGCGGGGTAGGGCTGGGGACTGAAGCTTTCTTT
CAWSGVGLGTEAFF
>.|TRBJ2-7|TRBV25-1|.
TGTGCCAGCAGTCGCGCGGGCTCCTACGAGCAGTACTTC
CASSRAGSYEQYF
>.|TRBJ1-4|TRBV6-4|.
TGTGCCAGCAGTGTCAATGCTAATGAAAAACTGTTTTTT
CASSVNANEKLFF
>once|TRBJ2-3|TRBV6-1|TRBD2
TGTGCCAGCAGGACCGGGACTAGTGGCACAGATACGCAGTATTTT
CASRTGTSGTDTQYF
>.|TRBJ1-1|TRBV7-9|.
TGTGCCAGCAGCTTAGGCGGGGGCACTGAAGCTTTCTTT
CASSLGGGTEAFF
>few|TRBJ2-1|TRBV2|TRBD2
TGTGCCAGCCGAGGACTAGCGGGAGGCTACAATGAGCAGTTCTTC
CASRGLAGGYNEQFF
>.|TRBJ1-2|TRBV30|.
TGTGCCCACTCTTGGAGGAACTATGGCTACACCTTC
CAHSWRNYGYTF
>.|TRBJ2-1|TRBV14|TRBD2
TGTGCCAGCAGCCCTCCGGGACTAGGGGTTGAGCAGTTCTTC
CASSPPGLGVEQFF
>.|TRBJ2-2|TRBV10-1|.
TGCGCCAGCAGCGCGAACACCGGGGAGCTGTTTTTT
CASSANTGELFF